This is a list of T cell receptor beta chains from one sample in a study of beta chain features in type 1 diabetes. Generated by immunoSEQ multiplex PCR, the TCRdb table keeps only in-frame clones and is missing some. The table records 450,000 or so clones, about an eighth of them present only once. Sequenced material: naive CD4+ T cells from blood. The receptors originated from a woman in her late teens or twenties in good health. Each CDR3 is given with its conserved first and last residue. A D gene is named only where the DNA matches it firmly. Not all rows give a size; the values are once, few, many and, for expanded clones, a class.

D gene: TRBD2
J gene: TRBJ2-5
clone size: .
CDR3 length: 15
V gene: TRBV6-5
CDR3 protein: CASRDLAGGRETQYF
CDR3 DNA: TGTGCCAGCAGGGACCTAGCGGGAGGGCGAGAGACCCAGTACTTC

D gene: .
J gene: TRBJ2-3
clone size: .
CDR3 length: 14
V gene: TRBV7-8
CDR3 protein: CASSSSRSTDTQYF
CDR3 DNA: TGTGCCAGCAGCTCATCTCGAAGCACAGATACGCAGTATTTT

D gene: .
J gene: TRBJ2-3
clone size: few
CDR3 length: 17
V gene: TRBV9
CDR3 protein: CASSVTRGDYRTDTQYF
CDR3 DNA: TGTGCCAGCAGCGTAACGAGGGGGGATTACCGCACAGATACGCAGTATTTT

D gene: .
J gene: TRBJ2-2
clone size: .
CDR3 length: 12
V gene: TRBV27
CDR3 protein: CASSLWTGELFF
CDR3 DNA: TGTGCCAGCAGTTTATGGACCGGGGAGCTGTTTTTT

D gene: .
J gene: TRBJ1-2
clone size: .
CDR3 length: 13
V gene: TRBV2
CDR3 protein: CASSEALIPSYTF
CDR3 DNA: TGTGCCAGCAGTGAAGCGCTCATCCCGAGCTACACCTTC

D gene: .
J gene: TRBJ1-3
clone size: .
CDR3 length: 16
V gene: TRBV4-1
CDR3 protein: CASSPSGVGLGNTIYF
CDR3 DNA: TGCGCCAGCAGCCCCTCTGGTGTAGGTCTGGGAAACACCATATATTTT

D gene: .
J gene: TRBJ1-2
clone size: .
CDR3 length: 13
V gene: TRBV2
CDR3 protein: CASKVRGYYGYTF
CDR3 DNA: TGTGCCAGCAAGGTCAGGGGTTACTATGGCTACACCTTC

D gene: .
J gene: TRBJ1-6
clone size: few
CDR3 length: 16
V gene: TRBV4-1
CDR3 protein: CASSQPQGPSGSPLHF
CDR3 DNA: TGCGCCAGCAGCCAGCCCCAGGGGCCCTCGGGGTCACCCCTCCACTTT

D gene: .
J gene: TRBJ1-5
clone size: few
CDR3 length: 13
V gene: TRBV30
CDR3 protein: CAWSVRGNQPQHF
CDR3 DNA: TGTGCCTGGAGTGTAAGAGGTAATCAGCCCCAGCATTTT

D gene: TRBD1
J gene: TRBJ1-5
clone size: .
CDR3 length: 13
V gene: TRBV29-1
CDR3 protein: CSVADRGGQPQHF
CDR3 DNA: TGCAGCGTTGCCGACAGGGGCGGGCAGCCCCAGCATTTT

D gene: TRBD2
J gene: TRBJ2-2
clone size: few
CDR3 length: 16
V gene: TRBV30
CDR3 protein: CAWRLASGWNTGELFF
CDR3 DNA: TGTGCCTGGAGACTAGCGTCCGGGTGGAACACCGGGGAGCTGTTTTTT

D gene: .
J gene: TRBJ2-7
clone size: few
CDR3 length: 14
V gene: TRBV18
CDR3 protein: CASSPPSSVGEQYF
CDR3 DNA: TGTGCCAGCTCACCACCTAGTTCTGTAGGCGAGCAGTACTTC

D gene: .
J gene: TRBJ2-7
clone size: few
CDR3 length: 11
V gene: TRBV19
CDR3 protein: CASSERNEQYF
CDR3 DNA: TGTGCCAGTAGTGAACGTAACGAGCAGTACTTC

D gene: .
J gene: TRBJ2-3
clone size: .
CDR3 length: 15
V gene: TRBV7-2
CDR3 protein: CASSLRAGKVDTQYF
CDR3 DNA: TGTGCCAGCAGCTTAAGGGCCGGAAAGGTCGATACGCAGTATTTT

D gene: TRBD2
J gene: TRBJ2-3
clone size: few
CDR3 length: 17
V gene: TRBV25-1
CDR3 protein: CASSESQEASGTDTQYF
CDR3 DNA: TGTGCCAGCAGTGAATCCCAGGAGGCTAGCGGAACAGATACGCAGTATTTT

D gene: TRBD2
J gene: TRBJ2-1
clone size: .
CDR3 length: 17
V gene: TRBV7-2
CDR3 protein: CASSLVLRTSLHNEQFF
CDR3 DNA: TGTGCCAGCAGCTTAGTCCTGCGGACTAGTCTCCACAATGAGCAGTTCTTC

D gene: .
J gene: TRBJ2-5
clone size: .
CDR3 length: 11
V gene: TRBV20-1
CDR3 protein: CSARIQETQYF
CDR3 DNA: TGCAGTGCTAGAATACAAGAGACCCAGTACTTC